This T cell receptor beta chain comes out of a study of T cell clonality in common variable immunodeficiency. Study-wide results and caveats: CVID subjects shared fewer TCRbeta clones than healthy controls did. CVID patient heterogeneity limited repertoire-clinical complication correlations.

This clone was recorded at least ten times. Its antigen is not identified. The read falls 3 residues short of the CDR3 end, and the missing part is taken from the germline J gene. Sequencing input was equivalent genomic DNA from CVID and controls. Clones were sequenced by immunoSEQ multiplex PCR, and TCRdb holds only the in-frame ones, with some missing. The sample has approximately 45,000 clones, none seen only once; the top ten hold less than 2.5%. V trimming: 3 bases; J trimming: 5 bases; junction bases outside the gene matches: 10. The CDR3 has 16 residues. The germline gives CDR1 PRHDT, CDR2 FYEKMQ (reference sequence).

This receptor was obtained from a person between 18 and 70 years old in good health. V gene TRBV13 combines with J gene TRBJ2-7, with TRBD2 matching 10 bases. The sequencing input was peripheral blood mononuclear cells. The CDR3 loop is CASSFAPSGGADEQYF. The sequenced CDR3 bases are TGTGCCAGCAGCTTCGCCCCCAGCGGGGGGGCCGACGAG.